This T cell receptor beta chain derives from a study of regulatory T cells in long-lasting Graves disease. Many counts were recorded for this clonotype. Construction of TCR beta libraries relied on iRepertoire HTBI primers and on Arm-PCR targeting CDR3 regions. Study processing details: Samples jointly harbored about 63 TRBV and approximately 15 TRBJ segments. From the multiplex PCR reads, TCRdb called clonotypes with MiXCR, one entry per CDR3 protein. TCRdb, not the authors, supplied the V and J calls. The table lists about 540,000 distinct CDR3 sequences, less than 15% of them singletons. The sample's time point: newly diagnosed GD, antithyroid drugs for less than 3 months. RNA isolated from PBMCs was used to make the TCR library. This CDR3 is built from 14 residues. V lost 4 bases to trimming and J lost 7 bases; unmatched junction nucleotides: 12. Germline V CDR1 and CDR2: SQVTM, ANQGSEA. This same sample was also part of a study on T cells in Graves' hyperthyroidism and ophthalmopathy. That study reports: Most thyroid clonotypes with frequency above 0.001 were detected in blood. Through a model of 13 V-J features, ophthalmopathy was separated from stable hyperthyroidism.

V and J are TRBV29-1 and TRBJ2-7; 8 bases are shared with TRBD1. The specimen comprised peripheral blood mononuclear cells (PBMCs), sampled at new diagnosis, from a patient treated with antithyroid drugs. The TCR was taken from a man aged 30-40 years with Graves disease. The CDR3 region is CSVVFRTGTREQYF. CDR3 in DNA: TGCAGCGTTGTGTTCCGGACAGGGACACGTGAGCAGTACTTC.